The 25 T cell receptor beta chains reported below all come from one sample, sequenced in a study of cytotoxic CD8 clonotypes in ibrutinib-treated CLL (dated by TCRdb to the early 2020s). The library was generated by the immunoSEQ multiplex PCR assay. This immuneACCESS table, as held by TCRdb, lists in-frame sequences with V and J called but not all clones. Of the missing ones, under half trace to an unresolved V gene in checked studies; the others have no known cause. For this sample there are 100,000 or so clones; 55% to 75% appear just once. Of the sample, about 40% falls within the top ten clones. The sample's time point label, in plain terms: approximately 2 years on ibrutinib. This specimen was PBMCs, taken after 24 months of ibrutinib treatment. These receptors came from a human donor with chronic lymphocytic leukemia.

Only a few counts were recorded for this clone. The J gene is TRBJ2-3, the V gene TRBV9; TRBD1 matches at 8 bases. CDR3 length equals 16 residues. Germline loops: CDR1 SGDLS, CDR2 YYNGEE. The V gene end was trimmed by 5 bases and the J gene end by 3 bases; junction bases not matched to a gene: 11. The CDR3 region is CASSVYRTGRTDTQYF. DNA of the CDR3: TGTGCCAGCAGTGTCTACAGGACAGGGAGGACAGATACGCAGTATTTT.

This rearrangement joins TRBV6-6 to TRBJ2-1; D may be TRBD1 (6 bases). Per germline, CDR1 MNHNY and CDR2 SVGAGI (reference sequence). The CDR3 is 14 amino acids. Trimming cost V 5 bases and J 4 bases, with 12 bases left between them. DNA of the CDR3: TGTGCCAGCAGTCTACAGGGACCGTACAATGAGCAGTTCTTC. Its translation is CASSLQGPYNEQFF.

In its sample, this clone was seen a few times. V is TRBV11-1 and J is TRBJ1-1; D gene unclear. V lost 2 bases and J lost 1, with 5 bases in between. Germline assignment: CDR1 SGHAT and CDR2 FQDESV (reference sequence). This CDR3 region has 13 residues. The chain's CDR3 is CASSLKQNTEAFF. Here the CDR3 DNA reads TGTGCCAGCAGCTTAAAACAGAACACTGAAGCTTTCTTT.

The gene calls are TRBV6-5 and TRBJ2-7; D is undetermined. This CDR3 has 15 amino acids. V was pared by 7 bases and J by 1 base, with 17 bases between. Looked up from germline, CDR1 is MNHEY and CDR2 is SVGAGI. The CDR3 coding sequence is TGTGCCAGCACCAAATACAGAGATCATTCCTACGAGCAGTACTTC. As protein: CASTKYRDHSYEQYF.

CDR3 sequence reads: CAWSQYYNEQFF. The CDR3 region has the DNA TGTGCCTGGAGTCAATATTACAATGAGCAGTTCTTC. The chain is built from TRBV30 and TRBJ2-1; no reliable D call. CDR1 is GTSNPN, CDR2 SVGIG, per germline (reference sequence). V lost 2 bases and J lost 4, with 6 bases in between. This CDR3 spans 12 amino acids.

The gene calls are TRBV2 and TRBJ2-2; D not certain. The V end lost 6 bases, the J end lost 4 bases, and 3 bases lay between the germline ends. The CDR3 runs 11 residues. Germline CDR1 reads SNHLY; CDR2 reads FYNNEI. This chain's CDR3 is CASRGTGELFF. The CDR3 region has the DNA TGTGCCAGCAGGGGCACCGGGGAGCTGTTTTTT.

V and J are TRBV27 and TRBJ1-5; 7 bases are shared with TRBD1. CDR3 length equals 15 residues. V lost 6 bases to trimming and J lost 4 bases; unmatched junction nucleotides: 9. CDR1 and CDR2 from the germline V gene are MNHEY and SMNVEV (reference sequence). The CDR3 here is CASRRTGTVNQPQHF. The DNA of the CDR3 is TGTGCCAGCAGACGAACCGGGACAGTAAATCAGCCCCAGCATTTT.

The J gene is TRBJ1-4, the V gene TRBV30; D perhaps matches TRBD1 (5 bases). The CDR3 loop spans 13 amino acids. V lost 3 bases to trimming and J lost 6 bases, with 11 bases between them. In germline, CDR1 is GTSNPN, CDR2 SVGIG (reference sequence). In nucleotides, the CDR3 is TGTGCCTGGAGACGGCAGGGAGATGAAAAACTGTTTTTT. Amino acid sequence: CAWRRQGDEKLFF.

J is TRBJ1-2 and V is TRBV7-9; TRBD1 agrees at 9 bases. The V segment lost 5 bases and the J segment 2 bases; nucleotides outside the gene matches: 3. CDR1 is SEHNR and CDR2 is FQNEAQ in the germline V gene (reference sequence). The CDR3 is 14 amino acids. The chain's CDR3 is CASSRTGDNYGYTF. DNA for the CDR3: TGTGCCAGCAGCAGGACAGGGGACAACTATGGCTACACCTTC.

This clone was seen just once. V is TRBV28 and J is TRBJ1-1, with 9 nucleotides matching TRBD1. Germline V gene lookup returns CDR1 MDHEN and CDR2 SYDVKM. The CDR3 runs 16 residues. Unmatched junction bases numbered 6, after V lost 1 base and J lost 3 bases. The CDR3 bases are TGTGCCAGCAGTTTATCCCCCGGGACAGGGTACACTGAAGCTTTCTTT. Translating gives CASSLSPGTGYTEAFF.

This chain joins TRBV11-2 and TRBJ1-6; the D gene is possibly TRBD1 (5 bases). V shed 5 bases and J shed 9 bases, with 17 bases lying between them. This CDR3 is 15 amino acids long. In germline, CDR1 is SGHAT, CDR2 FQNNGV. The DNA for the CDR3 is TGTGCCAGCAGCATCCACACCGGGGGAGGTTCACCCCTCCACTTT. Translation: CASSIHTGGGSPLHF.

This sequence joins TRBV7-2 and TRBJ2-3; TRBD1 matches at 10 bases. Germline values: CDR1 SGHTA, CDR2 FQGNSA. V gave up 5 bases and J gave up 3 bases; unmatched junction bases: 5. The CDR3 extends over 15 amino acids. CDR3 nucleotide sequence: TGTGCCAGCAGCCGCCGGGACAGGGGAACAGATACGCAGTATTTT. Protein sequence: CASSRRDRGTDTQYF.

This chain links TRBV14 with TRBJ2-2; TRBD1 matches 7 bases. This CDR3 is 16 amino acids long. The V and J ends lost 7 bases and 4 bases, in that order; junction bases with no gene match: 12. CDR1 is SGHDN, CDR2 FVKESK, per germline. DNA of the CDR3: TGTGCCAGCACGTTCACAGGGGCAGAGGGCACCGGGGAGCTGTTTTTT. Its translation: CASTFTGAEGTGELFF.

This clone was observed a few times. The rearrangement joins TRBV6-5 to TRBJ2-7, with 7 bases aligning to TRBD1. Germline V gene sequence: CDR1 MNHEY, CDR2 SVGAGI. This CDR3 has 14 amino acids. After removal of 1 base from V and 5 bases from J, the junction contained 5 bases not matched to a gene. The CDR3 coding sequence is TGTGCCAGCAGTTACTTCAGGGACAGCAACGAGCAGTACTTC. It is translated as CASSYFRDSNEQYF.

V is TRBV30 and J is TRBJ1-1; D remains unclear. CDR1 is GTSNPN, CDR2 SVGIG, per germline (reference sequence). The V end lost 6 bases, the J end lost 11 bases, and 10 bases lay between the germline ends. CDR3 length: 9 residues. Here the CDR3 reads CACYPSAFF. In DNA, the CDR3 is TGTGCCTGTTACCCGTCGGCTTTCTTT. The whole variable domain, filled in from reference TRBV30 and TRBJ1-1, reads SQTIHQWPATLVQPVGSPLSLECTVEGTSNPNLYWYRQAAGRGLQLLFYSVGIGQISSEVPQNLSASRPQDRQFILSSKKLLLSDSGFYLCACYPSAFFGQGTRLTVV.

This clone was detected only once. In DNA form, the CDR3 reads TGCGCCAGCAGCTTGGGACAGGGGTATGACCAGTACTTC. Protein: CASSLGQGYDQYF. The J gene is TRBJ2-5, the V gene TRBV5-1; 8 nucleotides line up with TRBD1. CDR1 is SGHRS, CDR2 YFSETQ, per germline. V dropped 0 bases and J dropped 10; count of bases not matched to a gene: 5. The CDR3 consists of 13 residues. Full variable domain (outside the CDR3, taken from reference TRBV5-1 and TRBJ2-5): KAGVTQTPRYLIKTRGQQVTLSCSPISGHRSVSWYQQTPGQGLQFLFEYFSETQRNKGNFPGRFSGRQFSNSRSEMNVSTLELGDSALYLCASSLGQGYDQYFGPGTRLLVL.

This chain connects TRBV18 to TRBJ2-1; 7 bases line up with TRBD2. V gave up 0 bases and J gave up 1 base; unmatched junction bases: 12. In germline, CDR1 is KGHSH, CDR2 LQKENI. There are 19 residues in the CDR3. The CDR3 nucleotides are TGTGCCAGCTCACCACCCAGCGGGGCCCCCTCAAGTTCCTACAATGAGCAGTTCTTC. Its protein product is CASSPPSGAPSSSYNEQFF.

This chain joins TRBV7-3 and TRBJ1-1; TRBD1 is a possible D gene (6 bases). V lost 6 bases and J lost 7, with 18 bases in between. Germline CDR1 is SGHTA and CDR2 is FQGTGA. The CDR3 has 14 residues. The DNA of the CDR3 is TGTGCCAGCAGTCCCGGACAGCCGGGGGGTGAAGCTTTCTTT. Translation: CASSPGQPGGEAFF.

The V call is TRBV5-4, the J call TRBJ2-5; D gene ambiguous. The V end was cut by 0 bases, the J end by 5 bases, with 11 bases between. The CDR3 contains 14 residues. Germline V gene lookup returns CDR1 SGHNT and CDR2 YYREEE (reference sequence). The CDR3 nucleotides are TGTGCCAGCAGCTTGGGCCAAATCTTGGAGACCCAGTACTTC. It codes for CASSLGQILETQYF.

The chain carries TRBV19 and TRBJ1-5; D ambiguous. The V gene lost 3 bases and the J gene lost 0 bases, with 15 bases spanning the gap. Per germline, CDR1 LNHDA and CDR2 SQIVND (reference sequence). The CDR3 sequence is 17 residues long. Here the CDR3 DNA reads TGTGCCAGTAGTATTTTGGACTCGGATGGTAGCAATCAGCCCCAGCATTTT. This codes for CASSILDSDGSNQPQHF.

The rearrangement joins TRBV7-9 to TRBJ2-1, with D perhaps given as TRBD1 or TRBD2 (6 bases each). The CDR3 has 15 amino acids. Germline V gene data show CDR1 as SEHNR and CDR2 as FQNEAQ (reference sequence). Between the trimmed V and J ends, which lost 0 bases and 9 bases, there was a span of 15 bases. In DNA, the CDR3 is TGTGCCAGCAGCTTAGCGCTCACGGGGGCGACTGAGCAGTTCTTC. Translating it yields CASSLALTGATEQFF.

This clone was counted a few times. This chain links TRBV5-1 with TRBJ2-3, with 13 positions matching TRBD2. Germline V gene lookup returns CDR1 SGHRS and CDR2 YFSETQ. CDR3 length: 21 amino acids. Trimming took 4 bases from V and 0 from J; bases not matched to a gene: 17. The CDR3 spells CASSVGQAGTSGAPSTDTQYF. CDR3 nucleotides: TGCGCCAGCAGCGTGGGACAGGCGGGGACTAGCGGGGCTCCTAGCACAGATACGCAGTATTTT.

The sample holds a few counts of this clone. The chain uses TRBV29-1 and TRBJ2-2, with D perhaps matching TRBD2 (6 bases). Germline-derived CDR1 and CDR2 are SQVTM and ANQGSEA. The CDR3 is 11 amino acids. Trimming shortened V by 4 bases and J by 9 bases, and 9 bases separated the two germline ends. The CDR3 loop is CSVGGERELFF. CDR3 bases: TGCAGCGTTGGGGGGGAGCGGGAGCTGTTTTTT.

In DNA, the CDR3 is TGTGCCAGCAGGCTCAACGGACAGTTTATCTACGAGCAGTACTTC. It codes for CASRLNGQFIYEQYF. The J gene is TRBJ2-7, the V gene TRBV7-2, with D possibly TRBD1 on 6 matching bases. Between the trimmed V and J ends, which lost 6 bases and 3 bases, there was a span of 18 bases. Germline CDR1 SGHTA, CDR2 FQGNSA. The CDR3 is 15 residues long.

This clone turned up a few times. This sequence joins TRBV7-3 and TRBJ2-3; D is possibly TRBD2 (6 bases). V lost 4 bases and J 1 base, leaving 15 bases between the germline ends. CDR3 length: 16 residues. Germline-derived CDR1 and CDR2 are SGHTA and FQGTGA. CDR3 protein: CASSYQAGSRTDTQYF. In DNA, the CDR3 is TGTGCCAGCAGCTATCAAGCGGGCTCGCGCACAGATACGCAGTATTTT. The full variable domain, with the rest looked up from reference TRBV7-3 and TRBJ2-3, is GAGVSQTPSNKVTEKGKYVELRCDPISGHTALYWYRQSLGQGPEFLIYFQGTGAADDSGLPNDRFFAVRPEGSVSTLKIQRTERGDSAVYLCASSYQAGSRTDTQYFGPGTRLTVL.